This T cell receptor (beta chain) stems from a study of molecular identifiers for immune sequencing clone quantification. The V end was cut by 3 bases, the J end by 6 bases, with 14 bases between. The CDR3 is 15 amino acids. Germline CDR1 is LNHDA and CDR2 is SQIVND (reference sequence). Study-wide findings and caveats: Detectable among some 950,000 naive cells, according to reports, was Jurkat TCR RNA spiked in from one cell.

TCRdb reanalysed the PCR reads using MiXCR and keeps one entry per CDR3 protein. The data show 35,000 to 45,000 distinct CDR3 sequences, around a sixth seen once. This clonotype was detected many times. Antigen specificity is unknown. The chain combines TRBV19 with TRBJ2-2; D remains unclear. The origin of this receptor is a human donor in good health. Some libraries in this study had Jurkat cell RNA spiked in. The sequenced material came from naive CD8+ T cells from blood, with Jurkat cell RNA spiked in. The subset was: FACS-sorted CD8+CD4-CCR7+CD45RA+ naive T cells. CDR3 sequence: CASSIVHRAPGELFF. Written as DNA, the CDR3 is TGTGCCAGTAGTATCGTCCATCGGGCACCCGGGGAGCTGTTTTTT.